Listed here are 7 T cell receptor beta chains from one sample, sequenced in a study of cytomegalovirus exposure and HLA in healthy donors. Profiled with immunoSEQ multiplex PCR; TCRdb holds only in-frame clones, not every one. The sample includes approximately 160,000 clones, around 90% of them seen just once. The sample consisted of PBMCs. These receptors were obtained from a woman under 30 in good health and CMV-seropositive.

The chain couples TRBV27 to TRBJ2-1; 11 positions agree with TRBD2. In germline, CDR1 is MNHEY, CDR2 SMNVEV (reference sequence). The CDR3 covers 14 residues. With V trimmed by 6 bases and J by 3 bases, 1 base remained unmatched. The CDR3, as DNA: TGTGCCAGCAGAGGGACTAGCGGCTACAATGAGCAGTTCTTC. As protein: CASRGTSGYNEQFF.

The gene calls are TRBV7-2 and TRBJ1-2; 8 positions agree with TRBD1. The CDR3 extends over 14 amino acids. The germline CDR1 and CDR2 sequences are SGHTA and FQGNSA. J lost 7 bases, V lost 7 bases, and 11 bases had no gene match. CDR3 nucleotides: TGTGCCAGCACAAAAACAGGGGGGCAAGGTGGCTACACCTTC. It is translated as CASTKTGGQGGYTF.

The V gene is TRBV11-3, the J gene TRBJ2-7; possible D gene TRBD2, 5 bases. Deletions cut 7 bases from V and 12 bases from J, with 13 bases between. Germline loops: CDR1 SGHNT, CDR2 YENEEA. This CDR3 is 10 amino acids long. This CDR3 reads CASTLDWGYF. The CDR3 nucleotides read TGTGCCAGCACCCTGGACTGGGGGTACTTC.

The chain's CDR3 is CASSHRTSGRASEPNEQFF. In DNA, the CDR3 is TGTGCCAGCAGCCACCGAACTAGCGGGAGGGCCTCGGAGCCTAATGAGCAGTTCTTC. The chain uses TRBV4-2 and TRBJ2-1, with 13 positions matching TRBD2. V shed 3 bases, J shed 7 bases, and the junction held 15 bases outside the gene matches. This CDR3 contains 19 residues. Germline V gives CDR1 LGHNA, CDR2 YNFKEQ.

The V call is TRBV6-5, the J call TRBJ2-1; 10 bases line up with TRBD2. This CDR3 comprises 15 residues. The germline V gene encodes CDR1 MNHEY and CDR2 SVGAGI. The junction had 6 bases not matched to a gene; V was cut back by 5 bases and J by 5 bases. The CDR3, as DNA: TGTGCCAGCAGTCCCGGGACTAGCGATCACAATGAGCAGTTCTTC. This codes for CASSPGTSDHNEQFF.

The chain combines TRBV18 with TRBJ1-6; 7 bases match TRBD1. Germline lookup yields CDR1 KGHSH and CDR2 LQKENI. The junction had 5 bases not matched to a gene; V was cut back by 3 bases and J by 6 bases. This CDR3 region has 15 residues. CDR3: CASSPPDRANSPLHF. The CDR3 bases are TGTGCCAGCTCACCTCCTGACAGGGCTAATTCACCCCTCCACTTT. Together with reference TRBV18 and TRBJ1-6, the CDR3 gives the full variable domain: NAGVMQNPRHLVRRRGQEARLRCSPMKGHSHVYWYRQLPEEGLKFMVYLQKENIIDESGMPKERFSAEFPKEGPSILRIQQVVRGDSAAYFCASSPPDRANSPLHFGNGTRLTVT.

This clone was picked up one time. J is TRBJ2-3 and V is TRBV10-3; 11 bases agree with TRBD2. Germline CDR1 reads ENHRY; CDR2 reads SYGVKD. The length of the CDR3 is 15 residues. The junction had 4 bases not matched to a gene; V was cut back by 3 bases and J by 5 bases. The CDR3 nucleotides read TGTGCCATCAGTGAAAGTAGCGGGGGGGTAGATACGCAGTATTTT. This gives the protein CAISESSGGVDTQYF.